These 8 T cell receptor beta chains were all obtained from the same sample, sequenced in a study of graft-versus-host responses after intestinal transplantation. Method: immunoSEQ multiplex PCR; TCRdb's copy keeps in-frame clones and lacks some. The sample yields fewer than 70,000 clones, more than 90% seen once. Specimen: bone marrow, collected nearly 750 days after intestinal transplantation. Source of these receptors: a human patient who received an intestinal transplant, so some T cells may come from the graft donor.

This rearrangement joins TRBV27 to TRBJ2-6; 8 positions match TRBD1. Germline lookup yields CDR1 MNHEY and CDR2 SMNVEV (reference sequence). The CDR3 totals 18 residues. V gave up 1 base and J gave up 0 bases; unmatched junction bases: 5. Here the CDR3 reads CASSLLGQAFSGANVLTF. The CDR3 DNA sequence: TGTGCCAGCAGTTTATTGGGACAGGCATTCTCTGGGGCCAACGTCCTGACTTTC. The full variable domain, rest sourced from reference TRBV27 and TRBJ2-6, is EAQVTQNPRYLITVTGKKLTVTCSQNMNHEYMSWYRQDPGLGLRQIYYSMNVEVTDKGDVPEGYKVSRKEKRNFPLILESPSPNQTSLYFCASSLLGQAFSGANVLTFGAGSRLTVL.

The V call is TRBV9, the J call TRBJ1-1; D is undetermined. Germline CDR1 SGDLS, CDR2 YYNGEE. Trimming left V 0 bases short and J 5 bases short, with 8 bases between. This CDR3 has 13 amino acids. The CDR3 sequence: CASSVDRGTEAFF. The CDR3 DNA is TGTGCCAGCAGCGTAGACCGGGGTACTGAAGCTTTCTTT.

The chain carries TRBV9 and TRBJ1-5; 8 bases agree with TRBD1. V dropped 4 bases and J dropped 6; count of bases not matched to a gene: 3. The CDR3 covers 13 residues. Per the germline V gene, CDR1 is SGDLS and CDR2 is YYNGEE. The CDR3 is CASSLGQAQPQHF. As DNA, the CDR3 is TGTGCCAGCAGCCTGGGACAGGCTCAGCCCCAGCATTTT.

The chain joins TRBV7-9 to TRBJ2-5, with D possibly TRBD1 on 5 matching bases. CDR1 is SEHNR and CDR2 is FQNEAQ in the germline V gene (reference sequence). The CDR3 length is 12 residues. Trimming cost V 6 bases and J 5 bases, with 10 bases left between them. This CDR3 is CASRRWGETQYF. In DNA, the CDR3 is TGTGCCAGCAGGAGATGGGGCGAGACCCAGTACTTC.

The rearrangement uses TRBV28 and TRBJ2-7; no reliable D call. The ends were cut back, 3 bases at V and 5 bases at J, with 8 bases in the middle. Germline values: CDR1 MDHEN, CDR2 SYDVKM. This CDR3 has 12 amino acids. The CDR3 is CASSFESDEQYF. The DNA of the CDR3 is TGTGCCAGCAGTTTCGAGTCGGACGAGCAGTACTTC.

In its sample, this clone was seen once. The gene calls are TRBV7-7 and TRBJ2-1; 12 nucleotides line up with TRBD2. The CDR3 loop spans 15 amino acids. With 5 bases clipped from V and 4 bases from J, the junction kept 3 bases outside the gene matches. In germline, CDR1 is SSHAT, CDR2 FNYEAQ (reference sequence). CDR3 DNA sequence: TGTGCCAGCAGCCCCGGGACTAGCGGGTACAATGAGCAGTTCTTC. It yields the protein CASSPGTSGYNEQFF.

CDR3: CASSFLRSSGANVLTF. In DNA form, the CDR3 reads TGTGCCAGCAGCTTCCTGCGTAGCTCTGGGGCCAACGTCCTGACTTTC. The chain couples TRBV13 to TRBJ2-6; D unclear. The CDR3 consists of 16 residues. The V end was cut by 3 bases, the J end by 0 bases, with 9 bases between. Germline CDR1 reads PRHDT; CDR2 reads FYEKMQ (reference sequence).

The J gene is TRBJ2-3, the V gene TRBV12-5; a weak D match, TRBD1 (6 bases). The germline V and J ends were trimmed by 1 base and 6 bases, with 11 bases remaining between them. The CDR3 length is 14 residues. Germline CDR1 reads LGHNT; CDR2 reads FRNRAP. CDR3 in amino acids: CASGLDRVGDTQYF. In DNA form, the CDR3 reads TGTGCTAGTGGTTTGGACAGGGTGGGGGATACGCAGTATTTT.